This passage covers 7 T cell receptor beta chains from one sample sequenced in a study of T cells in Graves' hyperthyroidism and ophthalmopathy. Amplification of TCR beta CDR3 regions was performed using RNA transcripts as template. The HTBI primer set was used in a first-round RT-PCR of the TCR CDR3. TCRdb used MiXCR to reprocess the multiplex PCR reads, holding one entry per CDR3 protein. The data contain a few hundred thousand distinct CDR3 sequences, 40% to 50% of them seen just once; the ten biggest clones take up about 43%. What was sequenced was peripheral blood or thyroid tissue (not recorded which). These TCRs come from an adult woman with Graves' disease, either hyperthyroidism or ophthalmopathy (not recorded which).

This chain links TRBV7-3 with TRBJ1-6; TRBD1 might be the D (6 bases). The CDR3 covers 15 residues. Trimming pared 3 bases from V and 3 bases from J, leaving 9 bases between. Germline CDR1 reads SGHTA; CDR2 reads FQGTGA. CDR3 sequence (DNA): TGTGCCAGCAGCTTGGACAGAAACTATAATTCACCCCTCCACTTT. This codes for CASSLDRNYNSPLHF.

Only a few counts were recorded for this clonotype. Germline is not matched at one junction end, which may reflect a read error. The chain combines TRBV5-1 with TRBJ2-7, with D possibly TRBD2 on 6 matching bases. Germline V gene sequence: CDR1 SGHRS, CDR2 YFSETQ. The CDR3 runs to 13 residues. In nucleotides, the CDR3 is TGTGCCTGGGCGCGGGACGTTTCCTACGAGCAGTACTTC. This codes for CAWARDVSYEQYF. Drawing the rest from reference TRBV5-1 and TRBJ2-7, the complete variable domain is KAGVTQTPRYLIKTRGQQVTLSCSPISGHRSVSWYQQTPGQGLQFLFEYFSETQRNKGNFPGRFSGRQFSNSRSEMNVSTLELGDSALYLCAWARDVSYEQYFGPGTRLTVT.

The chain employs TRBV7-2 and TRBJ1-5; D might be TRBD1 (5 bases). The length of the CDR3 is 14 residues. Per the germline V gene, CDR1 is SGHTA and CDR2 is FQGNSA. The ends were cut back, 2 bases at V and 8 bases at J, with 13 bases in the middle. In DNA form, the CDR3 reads TGTGCCAGCAGCTTATTTCTTGGGGGGAAGCCCCAGCATTTT. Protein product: CASSLFLGGKPQHF.

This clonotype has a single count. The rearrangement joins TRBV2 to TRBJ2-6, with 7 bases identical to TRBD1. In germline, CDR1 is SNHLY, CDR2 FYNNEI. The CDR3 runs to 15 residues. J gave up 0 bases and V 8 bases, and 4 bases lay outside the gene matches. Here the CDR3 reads CASGTEFSGANVLTF. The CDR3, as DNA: TGTGCCAGCGGGACAGAGTTCTCTGGGGCCAACGTCCTGACTTTC.

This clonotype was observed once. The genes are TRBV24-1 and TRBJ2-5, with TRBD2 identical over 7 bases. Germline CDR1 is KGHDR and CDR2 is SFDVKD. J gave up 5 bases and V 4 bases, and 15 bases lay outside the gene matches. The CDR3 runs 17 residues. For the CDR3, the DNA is TGTGCCACCAGTGACCAGGTGGCCAACACCGGGGGGGAGACCCAGTACTTC. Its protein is CATSDQVANTGGETQYF.

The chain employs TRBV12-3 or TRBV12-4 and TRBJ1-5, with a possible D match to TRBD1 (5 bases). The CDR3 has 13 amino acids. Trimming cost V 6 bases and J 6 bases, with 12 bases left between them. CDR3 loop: CASSRGGAQPQHF. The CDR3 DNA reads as TGTGCCAGCAGCCGAGGCGGGGCTCAGCCCCAGCATTTT.

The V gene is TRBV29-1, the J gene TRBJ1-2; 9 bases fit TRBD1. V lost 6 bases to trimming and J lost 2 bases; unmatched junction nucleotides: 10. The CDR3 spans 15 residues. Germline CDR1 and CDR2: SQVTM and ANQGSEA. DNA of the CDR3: TGCAGCGTCAACAAACCCGGGACAGGGAACTATGGCTACACCTTC. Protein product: CSVNKPGTGNYGYTF.